This is a list of T cell receptor beta chains from one sample in a study of cytomegalovirus exposure and HLA in healthy donors. Libraries were prepared by immunoSEQ multiplex PCR; TCRdb keeps only in-frame clonotypes and omits some of them. The sample lists about 130,000 clones, 80% seen once, with approximately 8.4% in the top ten. Sequenced sample: PBMCs. All receptors derive from a man aged 30-40 years in good health and CMV-seropositive. Each CDR3 is given with its conserved first and last residue. The D gene is left open where the match is weak. Clone size, where shown, is once, few, many, or a class for clones that have expanded.

>-|TRBD1|TRBJ1-6|TRBV27
TGTGCCAGCAGCCCTACCACACAGGGGGCCTCCTATAATTCACCCCTCCACTTT
CASSPTTQGASYNSPLHF
>-|-|TRBJ1-3|TRBV5-5
TGTGCCAGCAGCTTTAAAGGGGATGGAAACACCATATATTTT
CASSFKGDGNTIYF
>-|-|TRBJ2-7|TRBV5-5
TGTGCCAGCAGTGTAACAGGTACCGACTCCTACGAGCAGTACTTC
CASSVTGTDSYEQYF
>-|-|TRBJ2-7|TRBV19
TGTGCCAGTAGTAACCAGGGTGGATCCTACGAGCAGTACTTC
CASSNQGGSYEQYF
>-|TRBD1|TRBJ1-3|TRBV13
TGTGCCAGCAGCCCCGGACAGGGAAGGGGAACCGGAAACACCATATATTTT
CASSPGQGRGTGNTIYF
>-|TRBD1|TRBJ2-7|TRBV5-1
TGCGCCAGCAGCGCGCCGGACAGGAGCTCCTACGAGCAGTACTTC
CASSAPDRSSYEQYF
>-|-|TRBJ2-7|TRBV11-2
TGTGCCAGCAGCTTTTCGGTCTCGGCAGGAGGCTCCTACGAGCAGTACTTC
CASSFSVSAGGSYEQYF
>-|-|TRBJ1-2|TRBV7-2
TGTGCCAGCAGCTTAGCTGGCAGTAATAACTATGGCTACACCTTC
CASSLAGSNNYGYTF
>-|TRBD1|TRBJ1-5|TRBV7-9
TGTTCCAGCAGCTCCACGACAGGGGGCCCCAATCAGCCCCAGCATTTT
CSSSSTTGGPNQPQHF
>-|-|TRBJ2-3|TRBV4-1
TGCGCCAGCAGCCGTTTGGGGGCCAGCACAGATACGCAGTATTTT
CASSRLGASTDTQYF
>-|-|TRBJ2-3|TRBV5-1
TGCGCCAGCAGCTCTCCGGGAACCCGCACAGATACGCAGTATTTT
CASSSPGTRTDTQYF
>-|-|TRBJ2-1|TRBV7-9
TGTGCCAGCAGCTCGAGAGGTACAGGGATCCGAAATGAGCAGTTCTTC
CASSSRGTGIRNEQFF
>-|TRBD1|TRBJ2-7|TRBV19
TGTGCCAGTAGTATCGGGACAGCCTACGAGCAGTACTTC
CASSIGTAYEQYF
>-|-|TRBJ1-1|TRBV13
TGTGCCAGCAGCTCAAGGACAGAGAACACTGAAGCTTTCTTT
CASSSRTENTEAFF
>-|TRBD1|TRBJ2-7|TRBV4-1
TGCGCCAGCAGCCTCCGACAGGGTTCCTACGAGCAGTACTTC
CASSLRQGSYEQYF
>-|TRBD2|TRBJ2-3|TRBV28
TGTGCCAGCAGCGTGTCTGAGGCGGGGGGCAGCACAGATACGCAGTATTTT
CASSVSEAGGSTDTQYF
>-|-|TRBJ1-1|TRBV11-3
TGTGCCAGCAGCTTAGGACAGGCGAACACTGAAGCTTTCTTT
CASSLGQANTEAFF
>-|TRBD2|TRBJ2-1|TRBV15
TGTGCCACCAGCAGAGTCTTAGCGGGGGGGGACTACAATGAGCAGTTCTTC
CATSRVLAGGDYNEQFF
>-|TRBD1|TRBJ2-5|TRBV6-5
TGTGCCAGCAGTTACTCCCACAGGGGGTACCAAGAGACCCAGTACTTC
CASSYSHRGYQETQYF
>-|TRBD1|TRBJ2-3|TRBV5-1
TGCGCCAGCAGCCTGAACACAGGGGGAGATACGCAGTATTTT
CASSLNTGGDTQYF
>-|-|TRBJ1-2|TRBV6-1
TGTGCCAGCAGTGAAGCGGAGGGCAGAGCTAACTATGGCTACACCTTC
CASSEAEGRANYGYTF
>few|-|TRBJ2-3|TRBV5-6
TGTGCCAGCAGCTTTGCAGTGGGGAGAAGCACAGATACGCAGTATTTT
CASSFAVGRSTDTQYF
>-|-|TRBJ2-2|TRBV9
TGTGCCAGCAGCGTAACTGGGGAGCTGTTTTTT
CASSVTGELFF
>-|-|TRBJ1-3|TRBV5-1
TGCGCCAGCAGCTTCAGCGGGACGGGGAGAAACACCATATATTTT
CASSFSGTGRNTIYF
>-|-|TRBJ1-2|TRBV6-1
TGTGCCAGCAGTGAAAGTGGGGCATGGTATGGCTACACCTTC
CASSESGAWYGYTF
>-|-|TRBJ1-1|TRBV11-2
TGTGCCAGCAGCTTTTTGATGGGGGCGAACACTGAAGCTTTCTTT
CASSFLMGANTEAFF